Sequencing of this T cell receptor beta chain was carried out in a study of T cells in Graves' hyperthyroidism and ophthalmopathy. Using RNA transcripts as the source, TCR beta CDR3 regions were amplified. TCR CDR3 regions were first amplified by RT-PCR with HTBI primers. Via MiXCR, TCRdb re-called the multiplex PCR reads, giving one row per CDR3 protein. The data hold around 36,000 distinct CDR3 sequences, with roughly half observed a single time. Germline CDR1 DFQATT, CDR2 SNEGSKA (reference sequence). The CDR3 runs 14 residues. On this clonotype itself: One junction end disagrees with the germline gene, perhaps due to a read error.

The specimen sequenced was blood. This receptor was obtained from a man aged 40-49 years with Graves' ophthalmopathy. V gene TRBV20-1 combines with J gene TRBJ2-6; 9 nucleotides line up with TRBD2. DNA for the CDR3: TGCAGTGCTAGTGACTCTAGCGGGGTCAACGTCCTGACTTTC. This sequence encodes CSASDSSGVNVLTF.